A single sample gave rise to the 17 T cell receptor beta chains below, sequenced in a study of T cells in Graves' hyperthyroidism and ophthalmopathy. Researchers took RNA transcripts and amplified the TCR beta CDR3 regions from them. HTBI primers were the set used in a first-round RT-PCR of the TCR CDR3. TCRdb processed the multiplex PCR reads anew with MiXCR; each CDR3 protein has one entry. The sample records about 560,000 distinct CDR3 sequences, 16% being singletons. Sequencing used blood. The receptors come from a young woman with Graves' hyperthyroidism.

The sample holds many counts of this clonotype. The chain uses TRBV2 and TRBJ2-3; D is ambiguous. Trimming removed 6 bases from V and 5 bases from J, with 15 bases in between. The CDR3 spans 14 residues. Germline lookup yields CDR1 SNHLY and CDR2 FYNNEI. CDR3 DNA sequence: TGTGCCAGCAGCTTCCGGCCAACCGGAGATACGCAGTATTTT. It is translated as CASSFRPTGDTQYF.

J is TRBJ2-7 and V is TRBV5-4; possibly TRBD1 or TRBD2 for D (5 bases each). The J call may be in error: the DNA end matches TRBJ2-1 better. Germline assignment: CDR1 SGHNT and CDR2 YYREEE (reference sequence). This CDR3 region has 14 residues. CDR3 coding DNA: TGTGCCAGCAGCTTCGGGACCGGAACCTACGAGCAGTTCTTC. This translates into CASSFGTGTYEQFF.

The sample holds many counts of this clonotype. Mismatch with germline at one junction end may stem from a read error. The chain combines TRBV28 with TRBJ2-7; no clear D. The V gene's germline CDR1 is MDHEN and CDR2 SYDVKM. The CDR3 is 15 amino acids. In nucleotides, the CDR3 is TGTGCCAGCAGCTTATCTGTGACCAACCCCAACGAGCAGTACTTC. It codes for CASSLSVTNPNEQYF.

This clonotype came up many times. The chain is built from TRBV30 and TRBJ1-2; D ambiguous. This CDR3 is built from 14 residues. Trimming took 0 bases from V and 2 from J, leaving 10 bases between them. Germline V gene lookup returns CDR1 GTSNPN and CDR2 SVGIG (reference sequence). The CDR3 here is CAWSVLRPNYGYTF. The CDR3 DNA reads TGTGCCTGGAGTGTACTTCGGCCCAACTATGGCTACACCTTC.

This clonotype was counted only a few times. The chain joins TRBV7-9 to TRBJ2-1; no firm D call. V shed 7 bases and J shed 10 bases, with 20 bases lying between them. Germline V CDR1 and CDR2: SEHNR, FQNEAQ (reference sequence). The CDR3 runs 14 residues. DNA for the CDR3: TGTGCCAGCACTACCAAAGACCCCGGTCGGGAGCAGTTCTTC. Translation: CASTTKDPGREQFF.

This clonotype was observed a handful of times. V and J are TRBV6-5 and TRBJ1-3; no clear D. CDR3 size: 17 residues. Trimming removed 0 bases at V and 2 bases at J, with 14 bases between. The germline V gene has CDR1 MNHEY and CDR2 SVGAGI. The CDR3 region has the DNA TGTGCCAGCAGTTACTCCTATCAGGAAGGTGCTGGAAACACCATATATTTT. Translated: CASSYSYQEGAGNTIYF.

This clonotype was detected a few times. The chain is built from TRBV20-1 and TRBJ1-3, with a possible D match to TRBD1 (6 bases). Trimming removed 0 bases at V and 0 bases at J, with 12 bases between. The CDR3 extends over 16 amino acids. CDR1 is DFQATT, CDR2 SNEGSKA, per germline (reference sequence). This chain's CDR3 is CSARDRGESSGNTIYF. Written as DNA, the CDR3 is TGCAGTGCTAGAGATAGGGGGGAGAGCTCTGGAAACACCATATATTTT.

This clonotype was picked up many times. The rearrangement uses TRBV7-2 and TRBJ2-3, with 11 positions matching TRBD2. The CDR3 is made up of 16 amino acids. Per germline, CDR1 SGHTA and CDR2 FQGNSA. V gave up 5 bases and J gave up 0 bases; unmatched junction bases: 4. The CDR3 sequence is CASSIRLAGSTDTQYF. CDR3 nucleotide sequence: TGTGCCAGCAGCATACGACTAGCGGGGAGCACAGATACGCAGTATTTT.

The chain uses TRBV19 and TRBJ2-5; 12 bases match TRBD1. Germline assignment: CDR1 LNHDA and CDR2 SQIVND (reference sequence). The CDR3 consists of 15 residues. V trimming: 2 bases; J trimming: 4 bases; junction bases outside the gene matches: 2. DNA for the CDR3: TGTGCCAGTAGTATACCGGGACAGGGGGCAGAGACCCAGTACTTC. It is translated as CASSIPGQGAETQYF.

This clonotype was observed at least ten times. This sequence joins TRBV14 and TRBJ2-1, with D possibly being TRBD1 (5 bases). The V and J ends lost 5 bases and 1 base respectively, with 15 bases between them. The germline V gene encodes CDR1 SGHDN and CDR2 FVKESK. This CDR3 is 16 amino acids long. CDR3 region: CASSDRVGRSYNEQFF. The CDR3, as DNA: TGTGCCAGCAGCGACAGAGTGGGCAGATCCTACAATGAGCAGTTCTTC.

This clonotype appeared a few times. The chain uses TRBV15 and TRBJ1-4; 7 nucleotides agree with TRBD1. Germline assignment: CDR1 LNHNV and CDR2 YYDKDF (reference sequence). Germline trimming cut 5 bases from V and 7 bases from J; bases unmatched to any gene: 4. The CDR3 has 13 residues. The CDR3 nucleotides are TGTGCCACCAGCGTGACAGGGTCTGAAAAACTGTTTTTT. This translates into CATSVTGSEKLFF.

The genes are TRBV7-2 and TRBJ2-1; 7 nucleotides line up with TRBD2. The CDR3 extends over 16 amino acids. J lost 7 bases, V lost 5 bases, and 14 bases had no gene match. The germline V gene encodes CDR1 SGHTA and CDR2 FQGNSA. CDR3 sequence (DNA): TGTGCCAGCAGCCCCTTGGGGGGGAGGGCCTCGAATGAGCAGTTCTTC. Residues: CASSPLGGRASNEQFF.

This clonotype has at least ten counts. The chain employs TRBV7-2 and TRBJ2-5, with a possible D match to TRBD2 (6 bases). This CDR3 contains 12 residues. Looked up from germline, CDR1 is SGHTA and CDR2 is FQGNSA. The germline V and J ends were trimmed by 5 bases and 7 bases, with 11 bases remaining between them. DNA for the CDR3: TGTGCCAGCAGCCAAACGGGAGTGACCCAGTACTTC. It translates to CASSQTGVTQYF.

This clonotype was counted at least ten times. This chain joins TRBV3-1 and TRBJ2-5; no reliable D call. The germline gives CDR1 LGHDT, CDR2 YNNKEL (reference sequence). The V end lost 3 bases, the J end lost 1 base, and 9 bases lay between the germline ends. The CDR3 has 14 amino acids. CDR3 amino acids: CASSQHGTQETQYF. The CDR3 region has the DNA TGTGCCAGCAGCCAGCACGGAACCCAAGAGACCCAGTACTTC.

Many counts were recorded for this clonotype. The chain links TRBV7-2 to TRBJ2-3, with D hard to call. V lost 3 bases, J lost 1 base, and 8 bases lay in between. This CDR3 contains 14 residues. Germline lookup yields CDR1 SGHTA and CDR2 FQGNSA. The CDR3 loop reads CASSFRRGTDTQYF. CDR3 sequence (DNA): TGTGCCAGCAGCTTTAGACGGGGCACAGATACGCAGTATTTT.

As concerns this clonotype: This may stem from a read error, because a much larger clone lies one nucleotide away. The CDR3 here is CASSPEAGGYGYTF. The CDR3 DNA reads TGTGCCAGCAGTCCAGAGGCAGGGGGCTATGGCTACACCTTC. The rearrangement joins TRBV12-3 or TRBV12-4 to TRBJ1-2, with TRBD1 identical over 7 bases. V shed 5 bases, J shed 4 bases, and the junction held 7 bases outside the gene matches. This CDR3 spans 14 amino acids.

This clonotype was seen many times. V usage is TRBV7-2 and J usage is TRBJ2-3; 11 bases match TRBD2. CDR1 is SGHTA and CDR2 is FQGNSA in the germline V gene. With V trimmed by 1 base and J by 0 bases, 6 bases remained unmatched. CDR3 length: 18 amino acids. CDR3 bases: TGTGCCAGCAGCTTAGGGGCTAGCGGGAGGTCTAGCACAGATACGCAGTATTTT. Residues: CASSLGASGRSSTDTQYF. The full variable domain, completed using reference TRBV7-2 and TRBJ2-3, is GAGVSQSPSNKVTEKGKDVELRCDPISGHTALYWYRQSLGQGLEFLIYFQGNSAPDKSGLPSDRFSAERTGGSVSTLTIQRTQQEDSAVYLCASSLGASGRSSTDTQYFGPGTRLTVL.